The clone carrying this T cell receptor beta chain was counted only a few times. Each cDNA molecule carried a unique molecular identifier. TCRdb analysed the 5' RACE reads with MiXCR anew, one entry per CDR3 protein. The table records tens of thousands of distinct CDR3 sequences, approximately 9% of them present only once. The data belong to a study of early T cells in non-severe SARS-CoV-2 infection. About the research overall: Bulk RNA from unsorted whole blood was sequenced; chains were unpaired.

V was clipped by 5 bases and J by 3 bases; unmatched bases: 4. CDR3 length: 14 residues. The germline V gene encodes CDR1 KGHSH and CDR2 LQKENI. The source is an adult who was a healthcare worker with PCR-confirmed SARS-CoV-2 infection or an uninfected control (not recorded which). The chain is built from TRBV18 and TRBJ1-2; 9 bases fit TRBD1. Sequenced input: whole blood. CDR3 bases: TGTGCCAGCTCAGCAACAGGGGGCGACTATGGCTACACCTTC. Its translation: CASSATGGDYGYTF.